This T cell receptor (beta chain) was profiled in a study of cytomegalovirus exposure and HLA in healthy donors. To note about this clone: What it binds is unknown.

It was with 60 Vbeta and 13 Jbeta primers that the PCR ran. In the original workflow: In a later analysis, the count reached some 88 million unique TCR beta chains, with about 12 million shared. Only in-frame clones appear in the TCRdb table, and some are missing; sequencing was by immunoSEQ multiplex PCR. V and J calls and clone size are given by that table; D and trimming were obtained from the DNA. This sample's table has about 170,000 clones. Findings of the study overall: Presence/absence analyses assumed roughly uniform sequencing depth across donors, which may not hold. Analysis was carried out at a later point, and it linked a missense DCLRE1C variant to TCR beta V- and J-gene trimming.

This clonotype was obtained from a woman aged 55-75 years in good health and CMV-seronegative. The sample consisted of PBMCs.

The CDR3 is CASSVGGVGDYEQYF. DNA of the CDR3: TGTGCCAGCAGCGTTGGCGGGGTAGGGGACTACGAGCAGTACTTC. The chain links TRBV9 to TRBJ2-7; D is possibly TRBD2 (6 bases). V lost 2 bases, J lost 3 bases, and 15 bases lay in between. The CDR3 extends over 15 amino acids. Germline V gene data show CDR1 as SGDLS and CDR2 as YYNGEE. The whole variable domain, filled in from reference TRBV9 and TRBJ2-7, reads DSGVTQTPKHLITATGQRVTLRCSPRSGDLSVYWYQQSLDQGLQFLIQYYNGEERAKGNILERFSAQQFPDLHSELNLSSLELGDSALYFCASSVGGVGDYEQYFGPGTRLTVT.